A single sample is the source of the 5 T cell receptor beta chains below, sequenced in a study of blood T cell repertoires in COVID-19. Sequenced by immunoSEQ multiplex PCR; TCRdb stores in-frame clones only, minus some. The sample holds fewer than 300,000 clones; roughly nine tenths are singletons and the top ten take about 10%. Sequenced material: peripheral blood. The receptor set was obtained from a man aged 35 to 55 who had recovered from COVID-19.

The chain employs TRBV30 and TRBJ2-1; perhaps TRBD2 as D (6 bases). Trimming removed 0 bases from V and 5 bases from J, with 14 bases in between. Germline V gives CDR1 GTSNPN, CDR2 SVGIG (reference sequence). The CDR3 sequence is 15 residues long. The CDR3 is CAWSVGAGLHNEQFF. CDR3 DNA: TGTGCCTGGAGTGTAGGTGCGGGACTCCACAATGAGCAGTTCTTC.

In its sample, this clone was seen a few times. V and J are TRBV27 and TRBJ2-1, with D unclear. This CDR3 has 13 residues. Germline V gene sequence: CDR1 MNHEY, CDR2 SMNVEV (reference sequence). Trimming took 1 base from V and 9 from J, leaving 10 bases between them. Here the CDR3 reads CASSLYRVTEQFF. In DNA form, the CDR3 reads TGTGCCAGCAGTTTATATCGGGTCACTGAGCAGTTCTTC.

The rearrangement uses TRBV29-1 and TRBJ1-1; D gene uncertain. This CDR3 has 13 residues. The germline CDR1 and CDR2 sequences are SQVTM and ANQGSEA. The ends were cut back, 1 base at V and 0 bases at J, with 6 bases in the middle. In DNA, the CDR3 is TGCAGCGTTGAAGTGGGCATGAACACTGAAGCTTTCTTT. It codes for CSVEVGMNTEAFF.

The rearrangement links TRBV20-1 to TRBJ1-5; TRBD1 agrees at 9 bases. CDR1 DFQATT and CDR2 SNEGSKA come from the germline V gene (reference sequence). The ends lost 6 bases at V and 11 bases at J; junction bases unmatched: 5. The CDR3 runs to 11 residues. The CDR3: CSARTGEAQHF. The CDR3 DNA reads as TGCAGTGCAAGGACAGGGGAGGCCCAGCATTTT.

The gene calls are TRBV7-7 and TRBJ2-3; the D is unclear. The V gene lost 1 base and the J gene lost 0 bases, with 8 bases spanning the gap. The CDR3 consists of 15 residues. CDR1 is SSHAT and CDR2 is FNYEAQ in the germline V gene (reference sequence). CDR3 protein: CASSLEARSTDTQYF. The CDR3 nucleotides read TGTGCCAGCAGCTTAGAGGCTAGGAGCACAGATACGCAGTATTTT.